The 16 T cell receptor beta chains given below trace back to one sample, sequenced in a study of OX40 agonist ivuxolimab in advanced cancers. The repertoire was sequenced with immunoSEQ multiplex PCR; TCRdb's copy has only in-frame clones and lacks some. The profile covers roughly 61,000 clones, with over 80% appearing a single time and more than 20% taken by the ten largest. The sample here was CD4+ or CD8+ T cells sorted from blood, taken in a trial of the OX40 agonist ivuxolimab. The receptors stem from an adult with an advanced solid tumor such as melanoma, head and neck, liver or kidney cancer.

The chain is built from TRBV5-4 and TRBJ1-1; weak D call: TRBD1 (6 bases). Trimming pared 2 bases from V and 3 bases from J, leaving 17 bases between. The CDR3 runs to 16 residues. Per germline, CDR1 SGHNT and CDR2 YYREEE (reference sequence). The CDR3 nucleotides read TGTGCCAGCAGCTTCGGAATAGGGGGTGGTGACACTGAAGCTTTCTTT. It specifies CASSFGIGGGDTEAFF.

The V call is TRBV19, the J call TRBJ2-5; D is undetermined. The CDR3 sequence is 17 residues long. The V gene lost 6 bases and the J gene lost 0 bases, with 20 bases spanning the gap. Germline V lookup: CDR1 LNHDA, CDR2 SQIVND (reference sequence). CDR3 sequence (DNA): TGTGCCAGTAGAGGAAGTGCCCTGACGGTGTACCAAGAGACCCAGTACTTC. This codes for CASRGSALTVYQETQYF.

This clone was recorded a few times. This rearrangement joins TRBV28 to TRBJ1-5, with D possibly being TRBD1 (5 bases). V lost 6 bases and J lost 4, with 16 bases in between. The germline CDR1 and CDR2 sequences are MDHEN and SYDVKM. The CDR3 is made up of 15 amino acids. This CDR3 reads CASRPFQGGNQPQHF. The CDR3 DNA is TGTGCCAGCAGGCCTTTCCAGGGCGGTAATCAGCCCCAGCATTTT. The whole variable domain, remainder taken from reference TRBV28 and TRBJ1-5, is DVKVTQSSRYLVKRTGEKVFLECVQDMDHENMFWYRQDPGLGLRLIYFSYDVKMKEKGDIPEGYSVSREKKERFSLILESASTNQTSMYLCASRPFQGGNQPQHFGDGTRLSIL.

The rearrangement uses TRBV15 and TRBJ2-1; D gene ambiguous. V lost 3 bases to trimming and J lost 2 bases, with 11 bases between them. This CDR3 has 15 residues. Germline CDR1 is LNHNV and CDR2 is YYDKDF (reference sequence). The CDR3 DNA follows: TGTGCCACCAGCAGTACTTTGGCGCCCTACAATGAGCAGTTCTTC. Translated: CATSSTLAPYNEQFF.

The J gene is TRBJ1-1, the V gene TRBV6-5; the D gene is possibly TRBD1 (5 bases). V was trimmed by 5 bases and J by 2 bases, leaving 15 bases between them. CDR1 is MNHEY, CDR2 SVGAGI, per germline. This CDR3 has 15 amino acids. This CDR3 is CASSISGRDNTEAFF. For the CDR3, the DNA is TGTGCCAGCAGTATCTCGGGACGGGATAACACTGAAGCTTTCTTT.

This sequence joins TRBV28 and TRBJ1-5, with D hard to call. The CDR3 has 19 amino acids. Germline V CDR1 and CDR2: MDHEN, SYDVKM. V shed 2 bases and J shed 0 bases, with 20 bases lying between them. CDR3 DNA: TGTGCCAGCAGTTTAGGAATGGGCGGACTCCACTATAGCAATCAGCCCCAGCATTTT. It specifies CASSLGMGGLHYSNQPQHF.

The sample holds one count of this clone. The genes are TRBV28 and TRBJ2-7; the D call may be TRBD1 or TRBD2 (5 bases each). There are 15 residues in the CDR3. The V end was cut by 4 bases, the J end by 4 bases, with 17 bases between. CDR1 and CDR2 (germline): MDHEN, SYDVKM. CDR3 region: CASSSGTSFPYEQYF. CDR3 nucleotide sequence: TGTGCCAGCAGTTCCGGGACCTCCTTCCCATACGAGCAGTACTTC.

The chain uses TRBV5-6 and TRBJ1-2; weak D call: TRBD1 (6 bases). V was pared by 5 bases and J by 2 bases, with 22 bases between. The CDR3 has 17 amino acids. Germline V CDR1 and CDR2: SGHDT, YYEEEE. The CDR3 DNA is TGTGCCAGCAGTCTGGCCCTACAGGGAACGATCAACTATGGCTACACCTTC. This encodes CASSLALQGTINYGYTF.

The chain carries TRBV4-2 and TRBJ2-1; 8 nucleotides line up with TRBD1. The V segment lost 1 base and the J segment 1 base; nucleotides outside the gene matches: 12. Germline CDR1 reads LGHNA; CDR2 reads YNFKEQ. The CDR3 length is 19 residues. The CDR3 nucleotides read TGTGCCAGCAGCCAAGGGCCATCGTGGACAGGGACTTCCTACAATGAGCAGTTCTTC. This sequence encodes CASSQGPSWTGTSYNEQFF.

This chain connects TRBV28 to TRBJ2-3; D unresolved. CDR3 length: 17 amino acids. The germline V and J ends were trimmed by 2 bases and 1 base, with 16 bases remaining between them. Germline V lookup: CDR1 MDHEN, CDR2 SYDVKM. The CDR3: CASSLNIANPRTDTQYF. Here the CDR3 DNA reads TGTGCCAGCAGTTTAAATATCGCTAACCCTCGCACAGATACGCAGTATTTT.

The rearrangement links TRBV2 to TRBJ2-7; D is unclear. Germline CDR1 SNHLY, CDR2 FYNNEI. The CDR3 consists of 10 residues. With 5 bases removed from V and 3 bases from J, the gap between germline ends came to 2 bases. CDR3 sequence reads: CASSRYEQYF. DNA for the CDR3: TGTGCCAGCAGTCGCTACGAGCAGTACTTC.

This clone occurred once. CDR3: CASSLTIGNYYEQFF. CDR3 nucleotides: TGTGCCAGCAGCCTTACCATTGGAAATTACTATGAGCAGTTCTTC. V and J are TRBV28 and TRBJ2-1; D is unclear. Trimming took 6 bases from V and 8 from J, leaving 20 bases between them. The CDR3 totals 15 residues. Germline CDR1 and CDR2: MDHEN and SYDVKM.

The chain combines TRBV2 with TRBJ1-1; D is possibly TRBD1 (5 bases). This CDR3 contains 14 residues. The V end was cut by 6 bases, the J end by 3 bases, with 14 bases between. The germline V gene encodes CDR1 SNHLY and CDR2 FYNNEI. Written as DNA, the CDR3 is TGTGCCAGCAGCGTGGGGCGTGTCGACACTGAAGCTTTCTTT. Residues: CASSVGRVDTEAFF.

The chain links TRBV5-6 to TRBJ2-1, with a weak D call TRBD2 (5 bases). V was pared by 0 bases and J by 10 bases, with 8 bases between. Germline values: CDR1 SGHDT, CDR2 YYEEEE. This CDR3 spans 12 amino acids. CDR3 nucleotides: TGTGCCAGCAGCTTGGTCCCGGGAGAGCAGTTCTTC. It yields the protein CASSLVPGEQFF.

This clone was detected once. The chain has TRBV30 and TRBJ1-4; TRBD1 matches at 10 bases. The germline V gene has CDR1 GTSNPN and CDR2 SVGIG (reference sequence). This CDR3 spans 14 amino acids. Trimming at V came to 1 base and at J to 8 bases, leaving 4 bases not matched to a gene. This chain's CDR3 is CAWSEGQGLEKLFF. Here the CDR3 DNA reads TGTGCCTGGAGTGAGGGACAGGGGTTAGAAAAACTGTTTTTT. The variable domain in full, completed from reference TRBV30 and TRBJ1-4, reads SQTIHQWPATLVQPVGSPLSLECTVEGTSNPNLYWYRQAAGRGLQLLFYSVGIGQISSEVPQNLSASRPQDRQFILSSKKLLLSDSGFYLCAWSEGQGLEKLFFGSGTQLSVL.

This sequence joins TRBV6-6 and TRBJ1-5, with a tentative D call TRBD1 (5 bases). The CDR3 runs to 13 residues. Trimming stripped 5 bases from V and 3 bases from J, with 8 bases between. Germline V CDR1 and CDR2: MNHNY, SVGAGI (reference sequence). Written as DNA, the CDR3 is TGTGCCAGCAGTAGGGGCTACAATCAGCCCCAGCATTTT. Protein: CASSRGYNQPQHF.